Described below is a single T cell receptor beta chain sequence and its context. Its antigen is not known. The record originates from a study of cytomegalovirus exposure and HLA in healthy donors. The CDR3 runs to 13 residues. V lost 1 base and J lost 4, with 6 bases in between. Looked up from germline, CDR1 is SGHTA and CDR2 is FQGNSA. Study conclusions and caveats: Relative to the approximately 700-donor mean, N-insertions were reportedly fewer in an Asian-associated ancestry cluster in a later analysis.

The PCR made use of 60 Vbeta and 13 Jbeta primers. Measured with immunoSEQ multiplex PCR; TCRdb has only the in-frame clones, and not every one. The table has some 71,000 clones, about 80% seen once. V gene TRBV7-2 combines with J gene TRBJ2-3; unclear D gene. Sequencing input: PBMCs. This sequence was found in a man younger than 35 in good health and CMV-seronegative. The DNA for the CDR3 is TGTGCCAGCAGCTTAGAAATCTCAGATACGCAGTATTTT. Protein: CASSLEISDTQYF.